What follows are 20 T cell receptor delta chains derived from one specimen sequenced in a study of intestinal T cells in coeliac disease (dated by TCRdb to the early 2020s). Libraries were constructed by multiplex PCR. The data were produced on an Illumina MiSeq. TRD repertoires were amplified in bulk from roughly 140 ng of biopsy DNA using the Biomed-2 kit. TCRdb called clones anew from the public reads via CATT; matching DNA rows were later pooled. The table for this sample lists roughly 1,500 delta-chain clones; around 69% of them were counted only once. Over 15% of the sample goes to the ten largest clones. Genomic DNA was extracted with the QIAamp DNA FFPE tissue kit from ten 5-um FFPE scrolls per case. Sequenced: a duodenal biopsy. The receptors originated from a human donor with celiac disease.

The V gene is TRDV1, the J gene TRDJ1; 11 positions agree with TRDD3. Germline V gene lookup returns CDR1 TSWWSYY and CDR2 QGS. After removal of 3 bases from V and 3 bases from J, the junction contained 18 bases not matched to a gene. The CDR3 extends over 20 amino acids. The DNA for the CDR3 is TGTGCTCTTGGGGACCGTTCCCCCCCTGGGGGATACTCGGGGGCCGATAAACTCATCTTT. As protein: CALGDRSPPGGYSGADKLIF.

This clone qualifies as large. This chain links TRDV1 with TRDJ1, with TRDD3 identical over 7 bases. The germline CDR1 and CDR2 sequences are TSWWSYY and QGS. Germline trimming cut 5 bases from V and 7 bases from J; bases unmatched to any gene: 28. The CDR3 is made up of 20 amino acids. The CDR3 nucleotides are TGTGCTCTTGGGAACCTGGGGGGTACCCCCTTTTTTGGTAACCCTCCTAAACTCATCTTT. Protein sequence: CALGNLGGTPFFGNPPKLIF.

This clone has a single count. The rearrangement joins TRDV1 to TRDJ3, with 10 bases aligning to TRDD3. CDR3 length: 24 amino acids. V trimming: 1 base; J trimming: 0 bases; junction bases outside the gene matches: 18. Germline CDR1 is TSWWSYY and CDR2 is QGS. CDR3 amino acids: CALGEPPPDWGIRLSSWDTRQMFF. DNA for the CDR3: TGTGCTCTTGGGGAACCCCCTCCTGACTGGGGGATTCGGCTGAGCTCCTGGGACACCCGACAGATGTTTTTC.

Regarding this clone: A far bigger clonotype differs at one base, so this is likely a read error. The chain employs TRDV2 and TRDJ1; TRDD3 agrees at 13 bases. With 1 base clipped from V and 2 bases from J, the junction kept 6 bases outside the gene matches. Germline-derived CDR1 and CDR2 are GEAIGNYY and EKD. This CDR3 has 17 residues. CDR3 sequence: CACDTLGDTSHTDKLIF. The CDR3 coding sequence is TGTGCCTGTGACACACTGGGGGATACGTCCCATACCGATAAACTCATCTTT.

This clone turned up a few times. The chain employs TRDV1 and TRDJ1, with a weak D call TRDD3 (7 bases). The CDR3 spans 21 residues. Germline assignment: CDR1 TSWWSYY and CDR2 QGS. Trimming took off 4 bases at V and 0 bases at J, with 30 bases between the two ends. DNA for the CDR3: TGTGCTCTTGGGGTAGGGATGACTTCCTGGCTGGGGGTTCCGTACACCGATAAACTCATCTTT. Translation gives CALGVGMTSWLGVPYTDKLIF.

In its sample, this clone is large. The sample carries other DNA sequences with the same CDR3. Written as DNA, the CDR3 is TGTGCTCTTCGGCCTTCACACAACTGGGGGATACTTTACACCGATAAACTCATCTTT. Translation gives CALRPSHNWGILYTDKLIF. The rearrangement uses TRDV1 and TRDJ1; 12 bases are a match to TRDD3. Germline CDR1 reads TSWWSYY; CDR2 reads QGS. V shed 8 bases, J shed 0 bases, and the junction held 16 bases outside the gene matches. The CDR3 extends over 19 amino acids.

The V gene is TRDV1, the J gene TRDJ1, with 13 bases identical to TRDD3. V was pared by 1 base and J by 2 bases, with 19 bases of the junction left unmatched. The CDR3 length is 22 residues. Germline V CDR1 and CDR2: TSWWSYY, QGS. The CDR3 spells CALGEPPGGLRLGDTTTDKLIF. The CDR3 bases are TGTGCTCTTGGGGAACCTCCTGGGGGCCTCCGACTGGGGGATACGACGACCGATAAACTCATCTTT.

This clone was found once. This likely stems from a read error, as it lies one base from a far larger clone. The genes are TRDV1 and TRDJ2; D unresolved. The germline gives CDR1 TSWWSYY, CDR2 QGS. V lost 1 base to trimming and J lost 3 bases, with 21 bases between them. The CDR3 is 19 amino acids. CDR3: CALGERAPPRFILTAQLFF. The CDR3 DNA is TGTGCTCTTGGGGAACGGGCCCCACCACGGTTCATACTGACAGCACAACTCTTCTTT.

The rearrangement links TRDV1 to TRDJ1, with 7 bases identical to TRDD3. This CDR3 contains 18 residues. Germline V gives CDR1 TSWWSYY, CDR2 QGS. After removal of 0 bases from V and 2 bases from J, the junction contained 12 bases not matched to a gene. CDR3: CALGELYRGDRWTDKLIF. CDR3 DNA: TGTGCTCTTGGGGAACTTTACAGAGGGGATAGGTGGACCGATAAACTCATCTTT.

Remarks on this clone: One base separates it from a far larger clone, so it is likely a read error. V and J are TRDV1 and TRDJ1; TRDD2 agrees at 8 bases. Trimming at V came to 3 bases and at J to 13 bases, leaving 16 bases not matched to a gene. The CDR3 totals 15 residues. CDR1 and CDR2 from the germline V gene are TSWWSYY and QGS. The CDR3 nucleotides read TGTGCTCTTGGGGAGCCGGCCTTCCTAAGCTTGAAGCCCATCTTT. Amino acid sequence: CALGEPAFLSLKPIF.

By proportion, this clone is large. Other nucleotide sequences in the sample specify the same CDR3. The J gene is TRDJ1, the V gene TRDV1; TRDD3 matches at 13 bases. This CDR3 has 26 amino acids. From germline, CDR1 is TSWWSYY and CDR2 QGS. J gave up 4 bases and V 2 bases, and 34 bases lay outside the gene matches. The CDR3 loop is CALGESLVVVPKVLGDTRGVVDKLIF. The CDR3 DNA sequence: TGTGCTCTTGGGGAATCTCTGGTGGTTGTGCCTAAAGTACTGGGGGATACGCGGGGGGTCGTCGATAAACTCATCTTT.

Remarks on this clone: It differs at one base from a far larger clone, so likely a read error. The V call is TRDV1, the J call TRDJ1; no definite D call. V lost 3 bases to trimming and J lost 3 bases, with 29 bases between them. The CDR3 is made up of 20 amino acids. Germline lookup yields CDR1 TSWWSYY and CDR2 QGS. CDR3 region: CALGDLSPCGSPGTADKLIF. For the CDR3, the DNA is TGTGCTCTTGGGGACCTCTCCCCCTGTGGGAGCCCCGGGACGGCCGATAAACTCATCTTT.

This clone has only one observation. A far more abundant clone sits one base away, making this likely a read error. At the DNA level, this CDR3 is encoded by other sequences in the same sample as well. The chain recombines TRDV1 with TRDJ1; D remains unclear. V lost 1 base, J lost 0 bases, and 15 bases lay in between. Looked up from germline, CDR1 is TSWWSYY and CDR2 is QGS. The CDR3 has 17 amino acids. CDR3 DNA sequence: TGTGCTCTTGGGGAACCGATATTTCGACGTTACACCGATAAACTCATCTTT. Its translation: CALGEPIFRRYTDKLIF.

About this clone: With a far larger clone one base away, a read error is the likely cause. Different DNA sequences within this sample yield the same CDR3. The genes are TRDV1 and TRDJ2, with 7 bases that match TRDD2. The CDR3 has 19 residues. Germline V CDR1 and CDR2: TSWWSYY, QGS. Trimming removed 1 base from V and 3 bases from J; junction bases left unmatched: 14. Here the CDR3 reads CALGERAPPRFLLTAQLFF. As DNA, the CDR3 is TGTGCTCTTGGGGAACGGGCCCCACCAAGGTTCCTACTGACAGCACAACTCTTCTTT.

This chain uses TRDV2 with TRDJ3, with 12 bases aligning to TRDD3. V dropped 0 bases and J dropped 1; count of bases not matched to a gene: 9. Germline V gene lookup returns CDR1 GEAIGNYY and CDR2 EKD. CDR3 length equals 21 residues. CDR3 in amino acids: CACDTSVLGDTYSWDTRQMFF. The CDR3 DNA is TGTGCCTGTGACACCTCGGTACTGGGGGATACATATTCCTGGGACACCCGACAGATGTTTTTC.

As regards this clone: A single base is all that separates this from a far larger clone, so a read error is likely. This chain uses TRDV2 with TRDJ3, with 12 bases lining up with TRDD3. The CDR3 consists of 20 residues. Per the germline V gene, CDR1 is GEAIGNYY and CDR2 is EKD. V trimming: 3 bases; J trimming: 1 base; junction bases outside the gene matches: 9. CDR3: CACDLVLGDTYSWDTRQMFF. The DNA of the CDR3 is TGTGCCTGTGACCTTGTACTGGGGGATACATATTCCTGGGACACCCGACAGATGTTTTTC.

This clone is deemed large. The chain combines TRDV1 with TRDJ1, with D perhaps assigned TRDD2 or TRDD3 (8 bases each). V was cut by 4 bases and J by 0 bases, with 36 bases left in between. CDR3 size: 23 residues. Per the germline V gene, CDR1 is TSWWSYY and CDR2 is QGS. CDR3 sequence: CALGVRLLPTGGWGTTYTDKLIF. In DNA form, the CDR3 reads TGTGCTCTTGGGGTCCGTTTACTTCCTACCGGGGGCTGGGGGACCACGTACACCGATAAACTCATCTTT.

Only a few counts were recorded for this clone. A far more abundant clone sits one base away, making this likely a read error. The chain carries TRDV1 and TRDJ1; D may be TRDD2 or TRDD3 (5 bases each). The CDR3 contains 15 residues. Looked up from germline, CDR1 is TSWWSYY and CDR2 is QGS. Here the CDR3 DNA reads TGTGCTTTTGGGGAAGGGCTTCCGTACACCGATAAACTCATCTTT. Translated: CAFGEGLPYTDKLIF.

This clone was seen only a few times. A read error is likely here: a far larger clone is one base away. The V and J genes are TRDV1 and TRDJ1, with 11 bases lining up with TRDD3. Per germline, CDR1 TSWWSYY and CDR2 QGS. The CDR3 consists of 19 residues. V was pared by 3 bases and J by 0 bases, with 12 bases of the junction left unmatched. CDR3 nucleotides: TGTGCTCTTGGGGACTACAACTGGGGGATATCAGGGTACACCGATAAACTCATCTTT. Protein product: CALGDYNWGISGYTDKLIF.

The chain recombines TRDV1 with TRDJ1; maybe TRDD2 (6 bases). The CDR3 is made up of 25 amino acids. V gave up 5 bases and J gave up 3 bases, with 46 bases separating them. CDR1 and CDR2 from the germline V gene are TSWWSYY and QGS. Here the CDR3 reads CALGTHHLLLDGELILPDMADKLIF. As DNA, the CDR3 is TGTGCTCTTGGGACCCACCACCTCCTACTTGATGGGGAACTAATCCTCCCAGATATGGCCGATAAACTCATCTTT.